Included here is one T cell receptor beta chain sequence, with context. Antigen: not known. Trimming took 0 bases from V and 6 from J, leaving 10 bases between them. This CDR3 spans 14 amino acids. Germline assignment: CDR1 MNHEY and CDR2 SVGEGT. This sample's treatment: roughly 20 received Ad26.COV2.S at low or high dose, single or two shots; roughly 5 received placebo; per-sample allocation not given. On day 63 after the first injection, vaccine and placebo recipients gave samples. These data belong to a study of Ad26.COV2.S vaccination and SARS-CoV-2 variants. Only in-frame clones appear in the TCRdb table, and some are missing; sequencing was by immunoSEQ multiplex PCR. The table shows 350,000 to 400,000 clones, with 88% occurring only once. Regarding the study as a whole: Measurement of non-spike TCR breadth gave similar results in vaccine and placebo recipients.

The TCR comes from a person aged 18-60 years who received the Ad26.COV2.S COVID-19 vaccine or a placebo. This material consisted of peripheral blood, taken in a trial of Ad26.COV2.S vaccine versus placebo. The chain carries TRBV6-2 or TRBV6-3 and TRBJ2-3, with TRBD1 as a possible D gene (6 bases). CDR3 region: CASSYSRGSDTQYF. In DNA form, the CDR3 reads TGTGCCAGCAGTTACTCCAGGGGATCGGATACGCAGTATTTT.